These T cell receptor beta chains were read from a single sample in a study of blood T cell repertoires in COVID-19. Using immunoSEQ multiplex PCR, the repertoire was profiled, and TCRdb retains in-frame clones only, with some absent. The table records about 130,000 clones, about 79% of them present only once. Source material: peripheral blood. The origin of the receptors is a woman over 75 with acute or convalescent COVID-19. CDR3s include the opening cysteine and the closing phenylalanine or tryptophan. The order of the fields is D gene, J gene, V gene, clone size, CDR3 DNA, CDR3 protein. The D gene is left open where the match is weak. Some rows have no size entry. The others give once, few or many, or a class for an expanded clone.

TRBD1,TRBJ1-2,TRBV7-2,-,TGTGCCAGCAGCTCAACCTCACCGGGGACAGGATATGGCTACACCTTC,CASSSTSPGTGYGYTF
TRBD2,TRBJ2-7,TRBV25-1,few,TGTGCCAGCAGTGCGTCTAGCGGGGGAGGTGAGGAGCAGTACTTC,CASSASSGGGEEQYF
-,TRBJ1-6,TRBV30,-,TGTGCCTGGAGTGTAAGGCAGGATAATTCACCCCTCCACTTT,CAWSVRQDNSPLHF
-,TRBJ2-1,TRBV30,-,TGTGCTTGGATGCGGCAGGGAATCAATGAGCAGTTCTTC,CAWMRQGINEQFF
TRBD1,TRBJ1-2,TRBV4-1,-,TGCGCCAGCAGCCAAGGACAGGGACTGAACTATGGCTACACCTTC,CASSQGQGLNYGYTF
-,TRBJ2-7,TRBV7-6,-,TGTGCCAGCAGCCGGGGGAGCCGGGGCAGGGGGTACGAGCAGTACTTC,CASSRGSRGRGYEQYF
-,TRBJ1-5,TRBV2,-,TGTGCCAGCAGTGAAGAAAGGGGTATTCAGCCCCAGCATTTT,CASSEERGIQPQHF
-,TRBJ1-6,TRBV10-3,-,TGTGCCATCAGGGGACATAATAATTCACCCCTCCACTTT,CAIRGHNNSPLHF
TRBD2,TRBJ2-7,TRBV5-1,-,TGCGCCAGCAGGCTGCTAGCGGGGGCCACCTACGAGCAGTACTTC,CASRLLAGATYEQYF
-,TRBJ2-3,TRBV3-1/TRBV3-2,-,TGTGCCAGCCGGGAGGGGGCCGGAGATACGCAGTATTTT,CASREGAGDTQYF
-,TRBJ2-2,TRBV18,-,TGTGCCAGCTCACCCAGATGGGGCGACACCGGGGAGCTGTTTTTT,CASSPRWGDTGELFF
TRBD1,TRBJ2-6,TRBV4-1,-,TGCGCCAGCAGCCAAGAGGCACAGGGGGCTTCCGGGGCCAACGTCCTGACTTTC,CASSQEAQGASGANVLTF
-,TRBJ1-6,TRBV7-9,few,TGTGCCAGCAGCTTAGCCCTCGGGAGGGTCGACGATTCACCCCTCCACTTT,CASSLALGRVDDSPLHF
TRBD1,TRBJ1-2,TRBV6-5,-,TGTGCCAGTTCCGGGACAGGGTCTTCTAACTATGGCTACACCTTC,CASSGTGSSNYGYTF
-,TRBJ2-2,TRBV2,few,TGTGCCAGCTCCCGGCAGGGCACGAACACCGGGGAGCTGTTTTTT,CASSRQGTNTGELFF
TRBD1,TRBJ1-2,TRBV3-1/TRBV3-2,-,TGTGCCAGCAGCGACAGGGGGGACTATGGCTACACCTTC,CASSDRGDYGYTF
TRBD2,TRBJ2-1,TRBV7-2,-,TGTGCCAGCAGCTTAGCGGGGACTAGCGGGGGAAATGAGCAGTTCTTC,CASSLAGTSGGNEQFF